Listed here is a single TCR beta chain. Its antigen is undetermined. These data are taken from a study of response to subunit inactivated influenza vaccine. General observations from the study: There was a suggestion from the authors that each seasonal influenza vaccination recruits few new T cells.

Each CDR3 protein is one row after TCRdb ran MiXCR on the RT-PCR reads. The repertoire has around 710,000 distinct CDR3 sequences, 11% to 15% of them found once; the top ten carry approximately 7%. Sequencing was performed on PBMCs from blood, taken less than 15 days before vaccination. The sequence was collected from a man aged 50 to 60 who received an inactivated influenza vaccine.

The CDR3 sequence: CASSPSRPGHLGEQYF. CDR3 nucleotide sequence: TGTGCCAGCAGTCCGTCTAGGCCAGGGCATTTGGGAGAGCAGTACTTC. The chain couples TRBV6-2 or TRBV6-3 to TRBJ2-7; TRBD1 is a possible D gene (5 bases). The germline gives CDR1 MNHEY, CDR2 SVGEGT. Trimming shortened V by 5 bases and J by 7 bases, and 24 bases separated the two germline ends. CDR3 length: 16 residues.